Shown below are 25 T cell receptor beta chains from a single sample sequenced in a study of vaccination and CD4 T cells after COVID-19. Documented treatment: roughly 10-day PBMC culture with coronavirus spike peptide pools or control peptides (ViraFEST assay). The study sequenced cultured CD4+ T cell DNA using the Oncomine TCR Beta short-read assay. One entry per CDR3 protein, called by TCRdb with MiXCR from the PCR reads. The sample lists approximately 11,000 distinct CDR3 sequences, 29% occurring once. For these receptors, no antigen is known. Sequenced input: cultured CD4+ T cells from blood. All receptors derive from a human donor with COVID-19.

This clonotype was detected a few times. The chain links TRBV6-1 to TRBJ2-3; TRBD1 matches at 10 bases. Trimming cost V 4 bases and J 4 bases; bases outside gene matches: 2. This CDR3 has 14 residues. Germline V gene data show CDR1 as MNHNS and CDR2 as SASEGT. CDR3 amino acids: CASSGGQGADTQYF. CDR3 DNA sequence: TGTGCCAGCAGTGGCGGACAGGGGGCAGATACGCAGTATTTT.

Only a few counts were recorded for this clonotype. This chain joins TRBV12-3 or TRBV12-4 and TRBJ2-5; 7 positions agree with TRBD2. With V trimmed by 4 bases and J by 1 base, 3 bases remained unmatched. The CDR3 has 14 residues. The CDR3 spells CASSWGTIQETQYF. DNA for the CDR3: TGTGCCAGCAGTTGGGGGACTATCCAAGAGACCCAGTACTTC.

This clonotype was seen only a few times. The rearrangement links TRBV4-2 to TRBJ1-1; D ambiguous. This CDR3 region has 14 residues. Germline values: CDR1 LGHNA, CDR2 YNFKEQ. V was cut by 1 base and J by 2 bases, with 8 bases left in between. The CDR3 spells CASSQGGGNTEAFF. The CDR3 nucleotides read TGTGCCAGCAGCCAAGGGGGTGGCAACACTGAAGCTTTCTTT.

This clonotype came up a few times. This chain joins TRBV18 and TRBJ1-1; 7 bases are shared with TRBD1. The CDR3 contains 14 residues. Germline V gene lookup returns CDR1 KGHSH and CDR2 LQKENI. The V segment lost 2 bases and the J segment 4 bases; nucleotides outside the gene matches: 4. The CDR3 protein is CASSPDRVGTEAFF. The CDR3 DNA reads TGTGCCAGCTCACCAGACAGGGTGGGCACTGAAGCTTTCTTT.

The V and J genes are TRBV5-1 and TRBJ1-1; TRBD1 is a possible D gene (6 bases). Germline CDR1 and CDR2: SGHRS and YFSETQ. The CDR3 is 15 residues long. Trimming removed 4 bases from V and 4 bases from J, with 17 bases in between. This CDR3 reads CASSIDRNRGTEAFF. The CDR3, as DNA: TGCGCCAGCAGCATTGACAGGAACCGGGGCACTGAAGCTTTCTTT. Supplemented by reference TRBV5-1 and TRBJ1-1, the full variable domain reads KAGVTQTPRYLIKTRGQQVTLSCSPISGHRSVSWYQQTPGQGLQFLFEYFSETQRNKGNFPGRFSGRQFSNSRSEMNVSTLELGDSALYLCASSIDRNRGTEAFFGQGTRLTVV.

This clonotype was seen only a few times. The rearrangement uses TRBV6-1 and TRBJ2-2; the D gene is possibly TRBD2 (5 bases). V lost 4 bases and J 5 bases, leaving 8 bases between the germline ends. CDR1 MNHNS and CDR2 SASEGT come from the germline V gene. The CDR3 runs 13 residues. CDR3 bases: TGTGCCAGCAGTGTCGCGGGTACCGGGGAGCTGTTTTTT. Its protein product is CASSVAGTGELFF.

V and J are TRBV5-1 and TRBJ2-7, with 11 bases fitting TRBD2. The CDR3 consists of 16 residues. The germline V gene encodes CDR1 SGHRS and CDR2 YFSETQ. The ends lost 4 bases at V and 0 bases at J; junction bases unmatched: 6. CDR3 amino acids: CASSIGTSGNSYEQYF. The CDR3 nucleotides are TGCGCCAGCAGCATTGGGACTAGCGGAAACTCCTACGAGCAGTACTTC. The variable domain in full, completed from reference TRBV5-1 and TRBJ2-7, reads KAGVTQTPRYLIKTRGQQVTLSCSPISGHRSVSWYQQTPGQGLQFLFEYFSETQRNKGNFPGRFSGRQFSNSRSEMNVSTLELGDSALYLCASSIGTSGNSYEQYFGPGTRLTVT.

The chain combines TRBV2 with TRBJ2-1, with D maybe TRBD2 (6 bases). The CDR3 contains 15 residues. Germline assignment: CDR1 SNHLY and CDR2 FYNNEI. Between the trimmed V and J ends, which lost 6 bases and 9 bases, there was a span of 21 bases. For the CDR3, the DNA is TGTGCCAGCAGGGTCCGGGACTCAGGACGGAGTGAGCAGTTCTTC. This sequence encodes CASRVRDSGRSEQFF.

Details on this clonotype: Germline and junction disagree at one end, which may indicate a read error. The chain is built from TRBV7-7 and TRBJ2-5; 10 nucleotides align to TRBD1. CDR3 length: 15 amino acids. The germline V gene encodes CDR1 SSHAT and CDR2 FNYEAQ (reference sequence). For the CDR3, the DNA is TGTGCTAGCAGCCCACTTCCGGGACAGGGGGAGACCCAGTACTTC. Amino acids: CASSPLPGQGETQYF.

V is TRBV19 and J is TRBJ1-4; D call uncertain. The germline gives CDR1 LNHDA, CDR2 SQIVND (reference sequence). V lost 5 bases to trimming and J lost 7 bases, with 11 bases between them. There are 13 residues in the CDR3. The CDR3 loop reads CASSFQSGEKLFF. DNA of the CDR3: TGTGCCAGTAGTTTCCAGTCGGGTGAAAAACTGTTTTTT.

The chain has TRBV30 and TRBJ1-6; possibly TRBD1 for D (5 bases). Germline CDR1 reads GTSNPN; CDR2 reads SVGIG (reference sequence). This CDR3 spans 16 amino acids. The ends were cut back, 4 bases at V and 0 bases at J, with 13 bases in the middle. CDR3 sequence: CAWTPGGSSYNSPLHF. The DNA of the CDR3 is TGTGCCTGGACCCCGGGGGGGAGCTCCTATAATTCACCCCTCCACTTT. Supplemented by reference TRBV30 and TRBJ1-6, the full variable domain reads SQTIHQWPATLVQPVGSPLSLECTVEGTSNPNLYWYRQAAGRGLQLLFYSVGIGQISSEVPQNLSASRPQDRQFILSSKKLLLSDSGFYLCAWTPGGSSYNSPLHFGNGTRLTVT.

This chain links TRBV19 with TRBJ2-2; TRBD1 matches 10 bases. The length of the CDR3 is 15 residues. Germline trimming cut 8 bases from V and 6 bases from J; bases unmatched to any gene: 9. Germline CDR1 and CDR2: LNHDA and SQIVND (reference sequence). The CDR3 DNA sequence: TGTGCCAGTGATCCGGGACAGGGGTGGCCCGGGGAGCTGTTTTTT. This codes for CASDPGQGWPGELFF.

This sequence joins TRBV7-2 and TRBJ2-7, with TRBD2 identical over 12 bases. The CDR3 consists of 15 residues. Looked up from germline, CDR1 is SGHTA and CDR2 is FQGNSA. The ends lost 6 bases at V and 2 bases at J; junction bases unmatched: 5. The CDR3 bases are TGTGCCAGCAGGGTAACTAGCGGGGGGACCTACGAGCAGTACTTC. Translated, it gives CASRVTSGGTYEQYF.

The V gene is TRBV5-4, the J gene TRBJ1-4; D unresolved. The V end lost 0 bases, the J end lost 0 bases, and 6 bases lay between the germline ends. The CDR3 is made up of 15 amino acids. Per germline, CDR1 SGHNT and CDR2 YYREEE (reference sequence). The CDR3 nucleotides are TGTGCCAGCAGCTTGGGTCAGTCAACTAATGAAAAACTGTTTTTT. Amino acid sequence: CASSLGQSTNEKLFF.

The table lists this clonotype with a few counts. The chain combines TRBV19 with TRBJ1-5, with D maybe TRBD1 (5 bases). Germline CDR1 is LNHDA and CDR2 is SQIVND (reference sequence). V lost 5 bases, J lost 4 bases, and 15 bases lay in between. The length of the CDR3 is 15 residues. The CDR3 coding sequence is TGTGCCAGTAGTGCGACAGCTCCAGGTAATCAGCCCCAGCATTTT. It translates to CASSATAPGNQPQHF.

This clonotype was seen a handful of times. This chain uses TRBV6-1 with TRBJ1-3; D might be TRBD1 (6 bases). V was cut by 6 bases and J by 2 bases, with 11 bases left in between. In germline, CDR1 is MNHNS, CDR2 SASEGT. This CDR3 has 14 amino acids. CDR3 protein: CASSTGPPGNTIYF. CDR3 coding DNA: TGTGCCAGCAGCACAGGGCCGCCTGGAAACACCATATATTTT.

This chain links TRBV6-5 with TRBJ2-2; TRBD1 might be the D (6 bases). CDR3 length equals 13 residues. Germline CDR1 reads MNHEY; CDR2 reads SVGAGI. V shed 4 bases and J shed 7 bases, with 10 bases lying between them. CDR3: CASSSRGGGELFF. CDR3 nucleotides: TGTGCCAGCAGTTCCAGAGGGGGCGGGGAGCTGTTTTTT.

The rearrangement links TRBV27 to TRBJ1-5; 7 bases fit TRBD1. With 2 bases clipped from V and 2 bases from J, the junction kept 3 bases outside the gene matches. The CDR3 is 15 residues long. The germline V gene encodes CDR1 MNHEY and CDR2 SMNVEV (reference sequence). CDR3 region: CASSLEGAGNQPQHF. The CDR3 bases are TGTGCCAGCAGTTTAGAGGGGGCGGGCAATCAGCCCCAGCATTTT.

Written as DNA, the CDR3 is TGTGCCAGCAGCTTATTGGAGGCTGGAAACACCATATATTTT. It specifies CASSLLEAGNTIYF. The chain recombines TRBV7-8 with TRBJ1-3; D gene uncertain. The V end lost 2 bases, the J end lost 2 bases, and 7 bases lay between the germline ends. CDR1 and CDR2 from the germline V gene are SGHVS and FQNEAQ. The CDR3 runs 14 residues.

This clonotype was counted only a few times. The chain couples TRBV6-1 to TRBJ1-3; possible D gene TRBD1, 6 bases. There are 16 residues in the CDR3. Trimming took off 5 bases at V and 2 bases at J, with 16 bases between the two ends. The V gene's germline CDR1 is MNHNS and CDR2 SASEGT. DNA for the CDR3: TGTGCCAGCAGTCTCCAAACAGGGCGCCCTGGAAACACCATATATTTT. This codes for CASSLQTGRPGNTIYF.

The CDR3 coding sequence is TGTGCCAGCAGCCGGGCCCGAGGGGGGAAACCTAGCGGGGGCCAATCCTACTCCTACGAGCAGTACTTC. The encoded protein is CASSRARGGKPSGGQSYSYEQYF. The V gene is TRBV7-4, the J gene TRBJ2-7; 10 bases agree with TRBD2. Looked up from germline, CDR1 is SGHVT and CDR2 is SQSDAQ. The V and J ends lost 5 bases and 0 bases, in that order; junction bases with no gene match: 28. The CDR3 has 23 amino acids.

The genes are TRBV10-2 and TRBJ1-2, with a weak D call TRBD1 (6 bases). Per germline, CDR1 WSHSY and CDR2 SAAADI. CDR3 length: 15 residues. V was shortened by 6 bases and J by 3 bases, with 17 bases between the two germline ends. The CDR3 sequence: CASRAMGRGYYGYTF. Here the CDR3 DNA reads TGCGCCAGCAGAGCCATGGGTAGGGGGTACTATGGCTACACCTTC.

This clonotype has more than one count but fewer than ten. The V call is TRBV20-1, the J call TRBJ1-1; 7 bases line up with TRBD1. This CDR3 is built from 12 residues. Germline lookup yields CDR1 DFQATT and CDR2 SNEGSKA (reference sequence). With 4 bases clipped from V and 4 bases from J, the junction kept 3 bases outside the gene matches. The DNA of the CDR3 is TGCAGTGCTACAGGGGGAGTCACTGAAGCTTTCTTT. Its protein is CSATGGVTEAFF.

The chain couples TRBV28 to TRBJ1-2; TRBD1 matches 11 bases. Trimming at V came to 6 bases and at J to 7 bases, leaving 7 bases not matched to a gene. Germline CDR1 MDHEN, CDR2 SYDVKM. CDR3 length equals 14 residues. The CDR3 DNA reads as TGTGCCAGCAGAACCTCCGGGACAGGGGGTGGCTACACCTTC. Translated: CASRTSGTGGGYTF.

This clonotype was seen a single time. The chain carries TRBV10-3 and TRBJ2-1; D unclear. V was clipped by 0 bases and J by 5 bases, with 11 bases between them. The germline V gene encodes CDR1 ENHRY and CDR2 SYGVKD. The CDR3 spans 15 residues. CDR3 bases: TGTGCCATCAGTGAGTCACAAGGTAACCACAATGAGCAGTTCTTC. It is translated as CAISESQGNHNEQFF.